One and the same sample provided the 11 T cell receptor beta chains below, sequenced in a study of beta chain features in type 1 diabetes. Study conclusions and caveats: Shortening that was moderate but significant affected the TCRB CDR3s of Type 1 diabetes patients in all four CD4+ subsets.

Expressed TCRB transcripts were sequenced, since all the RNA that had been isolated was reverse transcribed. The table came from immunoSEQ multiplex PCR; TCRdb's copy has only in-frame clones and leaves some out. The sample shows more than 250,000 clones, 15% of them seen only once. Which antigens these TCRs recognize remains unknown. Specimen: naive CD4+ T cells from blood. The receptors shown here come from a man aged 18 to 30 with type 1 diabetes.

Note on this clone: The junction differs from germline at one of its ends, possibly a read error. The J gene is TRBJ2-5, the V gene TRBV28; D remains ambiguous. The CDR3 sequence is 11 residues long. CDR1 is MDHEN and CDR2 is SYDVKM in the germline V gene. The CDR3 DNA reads TGTGCCAGCAGTCTCCAAGCGACCCAGTACTTC. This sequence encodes CASSLQATQYF.

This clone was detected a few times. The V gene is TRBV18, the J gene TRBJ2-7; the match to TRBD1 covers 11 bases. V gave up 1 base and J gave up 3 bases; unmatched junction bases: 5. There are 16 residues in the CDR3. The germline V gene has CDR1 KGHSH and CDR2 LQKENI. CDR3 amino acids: CASSPLRTGGGYEQYF. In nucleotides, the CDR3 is TGTGCCAGCTCACCACTGAGGACAGGGGGCGGCTACGAGCAGTACTTC.

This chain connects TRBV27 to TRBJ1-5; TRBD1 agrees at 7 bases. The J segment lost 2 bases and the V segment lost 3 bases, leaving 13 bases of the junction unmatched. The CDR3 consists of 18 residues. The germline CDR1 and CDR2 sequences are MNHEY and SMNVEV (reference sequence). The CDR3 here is CASSLPGQPGWGNQPQHF. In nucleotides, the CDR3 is TGTGCCAGCAGTTTGCCGGGACAGCCTGGGTGGGGCAATCAGCCCCAGCATTTT.

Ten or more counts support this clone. The CDR3: CSVGTGQETQYF. The CDR3 bases are TGCAGCGTCGGGACAGGGCAAGAGACCCAGTACTTC. V usage is TRBV29-1 and J usage is TRBJ2-5; 9 nucleotides match TRBD1. The CDR3 runs 12 residues. Unmatched junction bases numbered 1, after V lost 6 bases and J lost 2 bases. CDR1 SQVTM and CDR2 ANQGSEA come from the germline V gene. The variable domain in full, with the rest retrieved from reference TRBV29-1 and TRBJ2-5, is SAVISQKPSRDICQRGTSLTIQCQVDSQVTMMFWYRQQPGQSLTLIATANQGSEATYESGFVIDKFPISRPNLTFSTLTVSNMSPEDSSIYLCSVGTGQETQYFGPGTRLLVL.

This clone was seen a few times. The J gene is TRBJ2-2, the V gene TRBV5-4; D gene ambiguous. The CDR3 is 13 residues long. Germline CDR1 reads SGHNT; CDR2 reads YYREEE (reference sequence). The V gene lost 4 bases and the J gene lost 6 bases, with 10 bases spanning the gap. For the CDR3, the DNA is TGTGCCAGCAGCCTGCTCGGTTCCGGGGAGCTGTTTTTT. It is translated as CASSLLGSGELFF.

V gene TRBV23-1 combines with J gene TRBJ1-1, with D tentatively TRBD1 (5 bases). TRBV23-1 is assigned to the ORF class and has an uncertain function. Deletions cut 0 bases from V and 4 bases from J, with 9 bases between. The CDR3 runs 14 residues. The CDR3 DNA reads TGCGCCAGCAGTCAATCGGGGGGGAGCACTGAAGCTTTCTTT. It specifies CASSQSGGSTEAFF.

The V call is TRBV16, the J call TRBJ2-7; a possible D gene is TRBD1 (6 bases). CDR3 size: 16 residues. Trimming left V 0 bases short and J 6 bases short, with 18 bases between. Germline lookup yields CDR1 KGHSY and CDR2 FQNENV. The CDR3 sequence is CASSQSVGASRGEQYF. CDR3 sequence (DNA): TGTGCCAGCAGCCAATCAGTCGGAGCCTCCAGGGGCGAGCAGTACTTC.

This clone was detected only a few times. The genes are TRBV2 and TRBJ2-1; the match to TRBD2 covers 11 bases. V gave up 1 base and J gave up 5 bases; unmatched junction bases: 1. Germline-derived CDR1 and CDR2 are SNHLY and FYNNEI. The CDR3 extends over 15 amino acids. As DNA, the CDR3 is TGTGCCAGCAGTGAAGAACTAGCGGGAGACAATGAGCAGTTCTTC. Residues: CASSEELAGDNEQFF.

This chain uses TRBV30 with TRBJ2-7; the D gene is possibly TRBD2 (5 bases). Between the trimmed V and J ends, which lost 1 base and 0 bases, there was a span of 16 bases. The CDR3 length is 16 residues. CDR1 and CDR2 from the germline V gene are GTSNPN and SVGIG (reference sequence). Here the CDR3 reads CAWSAPWGAVSYEQYF. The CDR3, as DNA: TGTGCCTGGAGTGCACCATGGGGAGCGGTCTCCTACGAGCAGTACTTC.

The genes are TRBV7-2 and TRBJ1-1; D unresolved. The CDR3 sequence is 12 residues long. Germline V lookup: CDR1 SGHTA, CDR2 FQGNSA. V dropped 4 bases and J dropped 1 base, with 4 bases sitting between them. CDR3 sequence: CASSYKNTEAFF. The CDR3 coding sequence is TGTGCCAGCAGCTATAAGAACACTGAAGCTTTCTTT.

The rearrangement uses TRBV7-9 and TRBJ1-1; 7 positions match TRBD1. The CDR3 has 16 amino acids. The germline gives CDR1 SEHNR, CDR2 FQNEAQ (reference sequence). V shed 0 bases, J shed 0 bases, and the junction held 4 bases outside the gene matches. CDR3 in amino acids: CASSLAAGGMNTEAFF. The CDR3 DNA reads TGTGCCAGCAGCTTAGCGGCAGGGGGGATGAACACTGAAGCTTTCTTT.